Here is one T cell receptor (beta chain) with its context. These data come from a study of blood T cell repertoires in COVID-19. In the study overall: COVID-19 samples, acute and convalescent, were from the United States, Italy and Spain. Sources were T cells, B-cell-depleted T cells, or PBMCs; the material itself was cDNA or gDNA.

Participants came from around 25 US areas, aged roughly 18 to 89 years. The CDR3 spans 13 residues. Germline loops: CDR1 MNHEY, CDR2 SVGEGT. The germline V and J ends were trimmed by 0 bases and 15 bases, with 15 bases remaining between them. Study processing details: Reference gene primer amplification in the assay estimated nucleated cell counts. Libraries were prepared by immunoSEQ multiplex PCR; TCRdb keeps only in-frame clonotypes and omits some of them. The V and J calls and clone size are taken from that table; D and trimming were inferred from the DNA. This table has some 340,000 clones, around nine tenths appearing once.

The rearrangement uses TRBV6-2 or TRBV6-3 and TRBJ1-5; tentatively, D is TRBD1 (6 bases). This receptor was taken from a woman aged 30 to 39 who had been exposed to COVID-19. The specimen sequenced was PBMCs or T cells enriched from blood (not recorded which). CDR3 bases: TGTGCCAGCAGTTACTCCTTCAGGGAGACAGGGCATTTT. This sequence encodes CASSYSFRETGHF.